What follows is one TCR beta chain and its context. The antigen is not known. This specimen belongs to a study of regulatory T cells in long-lasting Graves disease. For the study at large: Positivity for TSH receptor antibodies plus over 5 years of antithyroid drugs meant persistent Graves' disease. Study-level points and caveats: Newly diagnosed disease favored TRBV20-1 and TRBJ2-1 over persistent disease.

Building of the TCR beta libraries involved iRepertoire HTBI primers and Arm-PCR of CDR3 regions. MiXCR, run by TCRdb on the multiplex PCR reads, gives a single entry per CDR3 protein. This repertoire shows a few hundred thousand distinct CDR3 sequences, under 25% found once; its top ten account for 56%. Germline V gene lookup returns CDR1 MNHEY and CDR2 SVGEGT. The CDR3 consists of 12 residues. V was pared by 0 bases and J by 8 bases, with 7 bases between. As for time point: persistent/refractory GD, antithyroid drugs over 5 years with positive TRAb. Making the TCR library involved RNA that had been extracted from PBMCs. In this cohort, patients came from an endocrinology department located in Xi'an, China.

Sequenced material: peripheral blood mononuclear cells (PBMCs), taken when the disease was refractory, from a patient treated with antithyroid drugs. The chain links TRBV6-2 or TRBV6-3 to TRBJ1-1; D gene ambiguous. The clonotype was recovered from a female donor with Graves disease. Here the CDR3 reads CASSYSPGEAFF. In DNA, the CDR3 is TGTGCCAGCAGTTACTCCCCGGGAGAAGCTTTCTTT.